One sample yielded the 3 T cell receptor beta chains listed below, sequenced in a study of blood T cell repertoires in COVID-19. Assay: immunoSEQ multiplex PCR; the TCRdb copy retains only in-frame clones and omits some. The repertoire holds hundreds of thousands of clones, over 85% seen once, with 1.8% in the top ten. Input material: peripheral blood. The origin of the receptors is a woman aged 25-40 years with COVID-19, enrolled during active disease.

This sequence joins TRBV4-1 and TRBJ2-5; 11 bases match TRBD2. Germline CDR1 is MGHRA and CDR2 is YSYEKL. V lost 4 bases, J lost 4 bases, and 17 bases stayed unmatched. This CDR3 is 19 amino acids long. CDR3 bases: TGCGCCAGCAGCCCCCGGGGTAGCGGGGGGGGAATGTGGGGAGAGACCCAGTACTTC. The encoded protein is CASSPRGSGGGMWGETQYF.

This clone occurred a few times. CDR3 loop: CASGQDSRSNQPQHF. For the CDR3, the DNA is TGTGCTAGTGGCCAGGACTCACGGAGCAATCAGCCCCAGCATTTT. The rearrangement links TRBV12-5 to TRBJ1-5; D is unresolved. V lost 6 bases to trimming and J lost 1 base, with 13 bases between them. CDR1 is LGHNT, CDR2 FRNRAP, per germline. This CDR3 contains 15 residues.

The chain carries TRBV28 and TRBJ1-5, with 9 bases lining up with TRBD1. Looked up from germline, CDR1 is MDHEN and CDR2 is SYDVKM. The ends lost 5 bases at V and 6 bases at J; junction bases unmatched: 11. The CDR3 is 16 amino acids. The CDR3 DNA is TGTGCCAGCAGTCTGTGGTCGGGACAGGGTAGTCAGCCCCAGCATTTT. Encoded protein: CASSLWSGQGSQPQHF.